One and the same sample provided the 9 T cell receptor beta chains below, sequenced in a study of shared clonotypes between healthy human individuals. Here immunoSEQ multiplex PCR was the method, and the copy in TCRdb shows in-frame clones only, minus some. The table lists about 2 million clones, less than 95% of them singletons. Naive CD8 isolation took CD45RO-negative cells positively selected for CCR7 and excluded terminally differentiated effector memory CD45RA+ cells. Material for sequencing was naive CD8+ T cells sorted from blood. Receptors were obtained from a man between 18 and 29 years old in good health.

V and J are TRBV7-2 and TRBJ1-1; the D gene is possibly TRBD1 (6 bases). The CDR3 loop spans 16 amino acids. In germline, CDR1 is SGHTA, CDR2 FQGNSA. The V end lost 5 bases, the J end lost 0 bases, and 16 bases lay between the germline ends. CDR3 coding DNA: TGTGCCAGCAGCACCCGGACAGAAAGCATGAACACTGAAGCTTTCTTT. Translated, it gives CASSTRTESMNTEAFF. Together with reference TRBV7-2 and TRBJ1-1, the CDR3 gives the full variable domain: GAGVSQSPSNKVTEKGKDVELRCDPISGHTALYWYRQSLGQGLEFLIYFQGNSAPDKSGLPSDRFSAERTGGSVSTLTIQRTQQEDSAVYLCASSTRTESMNTEAFFGQGTRLTVV.

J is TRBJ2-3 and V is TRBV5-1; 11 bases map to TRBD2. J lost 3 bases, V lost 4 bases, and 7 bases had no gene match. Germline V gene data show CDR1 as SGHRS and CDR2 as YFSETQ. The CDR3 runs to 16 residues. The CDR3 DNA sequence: TGCGCCAGCAGCCCCTCCACTAGCGGGAGAACAGATACGCAGTATTTT. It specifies CASSPSTSGRTDTQYF.

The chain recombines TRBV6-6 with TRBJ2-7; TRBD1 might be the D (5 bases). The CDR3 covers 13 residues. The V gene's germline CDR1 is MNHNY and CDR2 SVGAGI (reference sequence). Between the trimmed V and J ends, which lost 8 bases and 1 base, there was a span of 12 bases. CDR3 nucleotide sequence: TGTGCCAGCTCCGCGGACACGTCCTACGAGCAGTACTTC. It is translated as CASSADTSYEQYF.

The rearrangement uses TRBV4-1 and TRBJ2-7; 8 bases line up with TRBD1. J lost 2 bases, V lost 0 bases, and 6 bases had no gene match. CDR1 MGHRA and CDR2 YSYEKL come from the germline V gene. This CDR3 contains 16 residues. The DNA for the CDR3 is TGCGCCAGCAGCCAAGAGGTGACAGGGGCGGCCTACGAGCAGTACTTC. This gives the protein CASSQEVTGAAYEQYF.

CDR3 in amino acids: CASSIDQEYHEQYF. Written as DNA, the CDR3 is TGTGCCAGTAGTATAGATCAAGAGTACCACGAGCAGTACTTC. This rearrangement joins TRBV19 to TRBJ2-7; D remains ambiguous. There are 14 residues in the CDR3. CDR1 and CDR2 from the germline V gene are LNHDA and SQIVND (reference sequence). Trimming removed 0 bases from V and 5 bases from J, with 11 bases in between.

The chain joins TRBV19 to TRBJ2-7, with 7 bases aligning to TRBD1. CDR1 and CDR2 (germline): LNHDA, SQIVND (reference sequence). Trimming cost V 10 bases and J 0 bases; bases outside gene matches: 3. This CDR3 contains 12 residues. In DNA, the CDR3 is TGTGCCACTCAGGGGGACTCCTACGAGCAGTACTTC. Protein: CATQGDSYEQYF. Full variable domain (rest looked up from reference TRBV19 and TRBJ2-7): DGGITQSPKYLFRKEGQNVTLSCEQNLNHDAMYWYRQDPGQGLRLIYYSQIVNDFQKGDIAEGYSVSREKKESFPLTVTSAQKNPTAFYLCATQGDSYEQYFGPGTRLTVT.

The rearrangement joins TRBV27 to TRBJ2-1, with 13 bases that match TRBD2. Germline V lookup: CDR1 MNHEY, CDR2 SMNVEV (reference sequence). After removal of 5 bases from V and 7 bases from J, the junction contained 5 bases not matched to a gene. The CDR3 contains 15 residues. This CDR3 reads CASSPTSGRANEQFF. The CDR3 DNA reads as TGTGCCAGCAGTCCTACTAGCGGGAGGGCGAATGAGCAGTTCTTC.

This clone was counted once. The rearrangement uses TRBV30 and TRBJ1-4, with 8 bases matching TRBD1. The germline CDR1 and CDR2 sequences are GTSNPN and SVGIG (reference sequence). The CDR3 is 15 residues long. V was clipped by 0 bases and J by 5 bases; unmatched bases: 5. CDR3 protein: CAWSVKDRDNEKLFF. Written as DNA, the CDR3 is TGTGCCTGGAGTGTAAAGGACAGGGACAATGAAAAACTGTTTTTT. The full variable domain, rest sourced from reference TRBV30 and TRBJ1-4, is SQTIHQWPATLVQPVGSPLSLECTVEGTSNPNLYWYRQAAGRGLQLLFYSVGIGQISSEVPQNLSASRPQDRQFILSSKKLLLSDSGFYLCAWSVKDRDNEKLFFGSGTQLSVL.

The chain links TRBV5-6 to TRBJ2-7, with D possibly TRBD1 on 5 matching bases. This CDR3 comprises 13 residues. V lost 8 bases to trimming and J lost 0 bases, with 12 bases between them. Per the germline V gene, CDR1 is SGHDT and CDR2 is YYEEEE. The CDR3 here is CASRWGLSYEQYF. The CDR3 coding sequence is TGTGCCAGTCGCTGGGGCCTCTCCTACGAGCAGTACTTC.